The entry below gives a single T cell receptor beta chain sequence along with its context. The antigen remains undetermined. The CDR3 spans 14 residues. Germline loops: CDR1 SGHRS, CDR2 YFSETQ. V gave up 4 bases and J gave up 4 bases; unmatched junction bases: 7. Method: immunoSEQ multiplex PCR; TCRdb's copy keeps in-frame clones and lacks some. Here the sample spans roughly 30,000 clones, approximately 88% being singletons. The data stem from a study of lymphopenia after photon versus proton radiotherapy. Study-level points and caveats: A bigger post-nadir fall in TCR diversity correlated inversely with survival time in deceased patients. Relative stability marked proton patients; photon patients lost diversity and naive cells. Better survival with proton therapy was suggested as possible, not demonstrated.

The sample in question was peripheral blood, obtained from a patient treated with proton-based radiotherapy. The TCR was taken from an older woman with cholangiocarcinoma. Some clones in this sample may be carry-over from other donors' samples. The V call is TRBV5-1, the J call TRBJ1-2; 7 bases align to TRBD1. CDR3: CASSATGVGYGYTF. Written as DNA, the CDR3 is TGCGCCAGCAGCGCAACAGGGGTGGGCTATGGCTACACCTTC.